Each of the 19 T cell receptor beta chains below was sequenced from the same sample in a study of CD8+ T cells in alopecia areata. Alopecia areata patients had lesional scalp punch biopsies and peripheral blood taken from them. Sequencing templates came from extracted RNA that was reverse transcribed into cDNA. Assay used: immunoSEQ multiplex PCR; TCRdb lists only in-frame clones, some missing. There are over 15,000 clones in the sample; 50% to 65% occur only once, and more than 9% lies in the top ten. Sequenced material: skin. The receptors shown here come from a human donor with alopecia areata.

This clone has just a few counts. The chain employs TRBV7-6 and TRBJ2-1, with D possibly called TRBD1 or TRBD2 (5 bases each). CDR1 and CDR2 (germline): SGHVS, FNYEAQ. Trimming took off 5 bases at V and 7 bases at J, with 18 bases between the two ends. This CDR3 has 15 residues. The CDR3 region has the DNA TGTGCCAGCAGCAACGGGATTATGGGGCTAAATGAGCAGTTCTTC. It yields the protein CASSNGIMGLNEQFF.

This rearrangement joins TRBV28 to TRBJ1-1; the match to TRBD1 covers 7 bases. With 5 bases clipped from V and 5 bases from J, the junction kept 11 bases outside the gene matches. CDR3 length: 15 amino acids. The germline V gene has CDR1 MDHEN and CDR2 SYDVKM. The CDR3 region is CASSQLDREGTEAFF. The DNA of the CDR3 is TGTGCCAGCAGTCAGCTAGACAGGGAGGGAACTGAAGCTTTCTTT.

The CDR3, as DNA: TGTGCCAGCAGTGAGAGGACAGGGGTACCTGAAGCTTTCTTT. Translating it yields CASSERTGVPEAFF. The chain has TRBV2 and TRBJ1-1, with TRBD1 matching over 9 bases. CDR3 size: 14 residues. The germline gives CDR1 SNHLY, CDR2 FYNNEI. Germline trimming cut 3 bases from V and 6 bases from J; bases unmatched to any gene: 5.

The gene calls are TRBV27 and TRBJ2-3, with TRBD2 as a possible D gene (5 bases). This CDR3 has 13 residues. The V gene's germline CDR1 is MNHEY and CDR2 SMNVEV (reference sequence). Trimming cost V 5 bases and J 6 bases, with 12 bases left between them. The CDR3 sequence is CASSLATSDTQYF. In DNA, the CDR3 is TGTGCCAGCAGTCTAGCAACCTCCGATACGCAGTATTTT.

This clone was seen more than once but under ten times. CDR3 sequence reads: CASSTTWGSNQPQHF. CDR3 nucleotide sequence: TGTGCCAGCAGCACCACATGGGGGAGCAATCAGCCCCAGCATTTT. The chain has TRBV6-5 and TRBJ1-5; the D gene is possibly TRBD1 (5 bases). CDR1 and CDR2 (germline): MNHEY, SVGAGI. Trimming removed 6 bases at V and 1 base at J, with 13 bases between. CDR3 length: 15 amino acids.

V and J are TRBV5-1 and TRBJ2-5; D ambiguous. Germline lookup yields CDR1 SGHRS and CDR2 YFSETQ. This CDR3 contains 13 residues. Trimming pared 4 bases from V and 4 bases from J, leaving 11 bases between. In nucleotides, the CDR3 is TGCGCCAGCAGCCCCTTACCCGTAGAGACCCAGTACTTC. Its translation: CASSPLPVETQYF. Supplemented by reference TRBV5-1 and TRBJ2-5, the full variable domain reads KAGVTQTPRYLIKTRGQQVTLSCSPISGHRSVSWYQQTPGQGLQFLFEYFSETQRNKGNFPGRFSGRQFSNSRSEMNVSTLELGDSALYLCASSPLPVETQYFGPGTRLLVL.

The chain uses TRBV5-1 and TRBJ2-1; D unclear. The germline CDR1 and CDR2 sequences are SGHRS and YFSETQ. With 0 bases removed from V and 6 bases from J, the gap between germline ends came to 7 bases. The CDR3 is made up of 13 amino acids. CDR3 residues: CASSLGYSNEQFF. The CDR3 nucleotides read TGCGCCAGCAGCTTGGGGTACTCCAATGAGCAGTTCTTC.

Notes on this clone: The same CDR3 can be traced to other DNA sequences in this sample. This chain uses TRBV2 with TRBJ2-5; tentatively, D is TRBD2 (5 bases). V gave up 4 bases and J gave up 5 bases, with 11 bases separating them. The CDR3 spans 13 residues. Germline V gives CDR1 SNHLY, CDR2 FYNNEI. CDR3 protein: CASSAAPGETQYF. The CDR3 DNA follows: TGTGCCAGCAGTGCAGCCCCGGGGGAGACCCAGTACTTC. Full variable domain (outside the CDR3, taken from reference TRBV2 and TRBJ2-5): EPEVTQTPSHQVTQMGQEVILRCVPISNHLYFYWYRQILGQKVEFLVSFYNNEISEKSEIFDDQFSVERPDGSNFTLKIRSTKLEDSAMYFCASSAAPGETQYFGPGTRLLVL.

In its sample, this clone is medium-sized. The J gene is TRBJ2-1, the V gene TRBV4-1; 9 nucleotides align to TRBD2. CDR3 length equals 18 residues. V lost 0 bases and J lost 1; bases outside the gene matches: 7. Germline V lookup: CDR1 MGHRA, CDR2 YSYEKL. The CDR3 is CASSQEGPGLASYNEQFF. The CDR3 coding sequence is TGCGCCAGCAGCCAAGAGGGACCGGGACTAGCTTCCTACAATGAGCAGTTCTTC.

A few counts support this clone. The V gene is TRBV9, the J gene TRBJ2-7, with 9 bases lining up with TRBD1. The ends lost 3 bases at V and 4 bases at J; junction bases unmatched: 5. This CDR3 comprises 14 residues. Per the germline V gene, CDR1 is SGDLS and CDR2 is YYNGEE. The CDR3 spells CASSETGGGYEQYF. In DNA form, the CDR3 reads TGTGCCAGCAGCGAAACAGGGGGCGGTTACGAGCAGTACTTC.

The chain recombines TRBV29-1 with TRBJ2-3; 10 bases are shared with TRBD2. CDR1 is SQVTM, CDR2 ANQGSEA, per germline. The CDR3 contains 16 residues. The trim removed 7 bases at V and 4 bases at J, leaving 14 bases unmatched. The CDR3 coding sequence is TGCAGCGCCAGCCGAACCGGGACTAGCGTTCCAGATACGCAGTATTTT. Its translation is CSASRTGTSVPDTQYF.

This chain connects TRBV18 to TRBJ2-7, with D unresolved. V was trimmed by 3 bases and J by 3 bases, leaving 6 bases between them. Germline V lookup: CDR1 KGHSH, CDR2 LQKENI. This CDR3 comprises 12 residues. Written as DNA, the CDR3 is TGTGCCAGCTCACCCGGCAACTACGAGCAGTACTTC. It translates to CASSPGNYEQYF.

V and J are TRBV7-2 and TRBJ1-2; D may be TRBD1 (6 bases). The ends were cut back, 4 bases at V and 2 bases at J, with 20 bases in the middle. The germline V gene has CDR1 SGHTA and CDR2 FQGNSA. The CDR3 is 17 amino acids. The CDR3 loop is CASSCQDRDGKNYGYTF. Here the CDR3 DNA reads TGTGCCAGCAGCTGCCAGGACAGAGACGGAAAGAACTATGGCTACACCTTC.

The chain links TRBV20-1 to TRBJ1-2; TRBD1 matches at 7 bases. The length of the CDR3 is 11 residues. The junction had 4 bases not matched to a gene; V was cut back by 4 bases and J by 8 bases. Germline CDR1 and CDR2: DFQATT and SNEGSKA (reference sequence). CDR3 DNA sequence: TGCAGTGCTAACAGACAGGGAGGCTACACCTTC. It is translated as CSANRQGGYTF.

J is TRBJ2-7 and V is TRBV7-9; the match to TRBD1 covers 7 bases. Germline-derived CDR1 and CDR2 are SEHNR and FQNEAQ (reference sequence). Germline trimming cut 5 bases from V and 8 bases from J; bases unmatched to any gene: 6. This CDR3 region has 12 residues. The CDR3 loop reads CASSPGTAKQYF. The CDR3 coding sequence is TGTGCCAGCAGCCCAGGGACAGCCAAGCAGTACTTC.

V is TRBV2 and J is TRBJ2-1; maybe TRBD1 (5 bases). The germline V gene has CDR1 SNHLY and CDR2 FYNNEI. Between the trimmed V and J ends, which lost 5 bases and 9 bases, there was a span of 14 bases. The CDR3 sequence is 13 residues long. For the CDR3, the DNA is TGTGCCAGCAGTTGGATAGGGCAGGGTGAGCAGTTCTTC. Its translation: CASSWIGQGEQFF.

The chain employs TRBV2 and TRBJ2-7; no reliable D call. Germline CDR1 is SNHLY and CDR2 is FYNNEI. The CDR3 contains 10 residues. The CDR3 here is CGVWPNEQYF. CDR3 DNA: TGTGGTGTGTGGCCCAACGAGCAGTACTTC. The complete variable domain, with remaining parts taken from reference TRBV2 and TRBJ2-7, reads EPEVTQTPSHQVTQMGQEVILRCVPISNHLYFYWYRQILGQKVEFLVSFYNNEISEKSEIFDDQFSVERPDGSNFTLKIRSTKLEDSAMYFCGVWPNEQYFGPGTRLTVT.

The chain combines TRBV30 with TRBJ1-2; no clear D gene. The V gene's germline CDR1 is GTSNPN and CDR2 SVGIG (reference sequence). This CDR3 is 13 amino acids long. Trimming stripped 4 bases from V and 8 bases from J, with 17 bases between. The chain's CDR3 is CAWKPWYRRGYTF. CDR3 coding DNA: TGTGCCTGGAAACCTTGGTACCGACGAGGCTACACCTTC.

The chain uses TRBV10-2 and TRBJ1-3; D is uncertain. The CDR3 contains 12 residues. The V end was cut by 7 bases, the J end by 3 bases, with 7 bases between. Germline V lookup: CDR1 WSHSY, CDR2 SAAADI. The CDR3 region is CASNADGNTIYF. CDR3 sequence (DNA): TGCGCCAGCAACGCAGATGGAAACACCATATATTTT.